The 12 T cell receptor beta chains below come from one sample, sequenced in a study of T-cell reconstitution after alpha-beta-depleted transplantation in children. Preparation of the TCRbeta library was carried out with unique molecular identifiers. From the PCR reads, TCRdb called clonotypes with MiXCR, one entry per CDR3 protein. The sample records around 700,000 distinct CDR3 sequences, approximately 14% being singletons. Sample: PBMCs, taken before TCRalphabeta/CD19-depleted stem cell transplant. These TCRs come from a girl aged 2 to 9 with congenital amegakaryocytic thrombocytopenia, due to receive a stem cell transplant.

The V and J genes are TRBV7-6 and TRBJ2-2; TRBD2 aligns across 10 bases. The CDR3 is 18 residues long. Germline V gene data show CDR1 as SGHVS and CDR2 as FNYEAQ. J gave up 0 bases and V 3 bases, and 7 bases lay outside the gene matches. CDR3 residues: CASSFLASGRANTGELFF. Here the CDR3 DNA reads TGTGCCAGCAGCTTCTTAGCTAGCGGGAGAGCGAACACCGGGGAGCTGTTTTTT.

This clonotype was seen more than once but under ten times. J is TRBJ2-1 and V is TRBV5-1, with D perhaps TRBD2 (7 bases). This CDR3 region has 17 residues. Germline-derived CDR1 and CDR2 are SGHRS and YFSETQ. Trimming shortened V by 0 bases and J by 0 bases, and 13 bases separated the two germline ends. In nucleotides, the CDR3 is TGCGCCAGCAGCTTGGGAGGGGGGGACCTCTCCTACAATGAGCAGTTCTTC. This codes for CASSLGGGDLSYNEQFF.

This clonotype was counted ten times or more. V and J are TRBV6-5 and TRBJ2-7; D gene unclear. Germline loops: CDR1 MNHEY, CDR2 SVGAGI. The CDR3 contains 14 residues. With 0 bases removed from V and 5 bases from J, the gap between germline ends came to 11 bases. The CDR3 sequence: CASSYSNAEHEQYF. Written as DNA, the CDR3 is TGTGCCAGCAGTTACTCGAACGCGGAACACGAGCAGTACTTC.

This chain links TRBV4-2 with TRBJ2-7, with D perhaps being TRBD1 or TRBD2 (5 bases each). V gave up 5 bases and J gave up 2 bases, with 13 bases separating them. The CDR3 has 14 residues. Per the germline V gene, CDR1 is LGHNA and CDR2 is YNFKEQ. CDR3 in amino acids: CASSSFRGAYEQYF. The DNA for the CDR3 is TGTGCCAGCAGCTCCTTCCGAGGGGCCTACGAGCAGTACTTC.

The table lists this clonotype with a few counts. The chain has TRBV19 and TRBJ2-1; D not resolved. This CDR3 has 12 residues. Germline loops: CDR1 LNHDA, CDR2 SQIVND (reference sequence). Deletions cut 4 bases from V and 7 bases from J, with 8 bases between. The CDR3: CASSKSENEQFF. The CDR3 DNA sequence: TGTGCCAGTAGTAAATCGGAGAATGAGCAGTTCTTC.

There are many counts of this clonotype. J is TRBJ2-2 and V is TRBV5-4; unclear D gene. The germline gives CDR1 SGHNT, CDR2 YYREEE (reference sequence). The V and J ends lost 4 bases and 2 bases respectively, with 12 bases between them. The CDR3 contains 15 residues. CDR3 sequence (DNA): TGTGCCAGCAGCAACCGGGTCCGAAACACCGGGGAGCTGTTTTTT. This gives the protein CASSNRVRNTGELFF.

In this sample, this clonotype turned up a few times. The genes are TRBV10-3 and TRBJ1-2, with no clear D. This CDR3 has 16 amino acids. Trimming pared 2 bases from V and 4 bases from J, leaving 17 bases between. Germline CDR1 and CDR2: ENHRY and SYGVKD. The CDR3 bases are TGTGCCATCAGTGAGAGTTTAACCCTCGGATTCTATGGCTACACCTTC. Translation: CAISESLTLGFYGYTF.

There are many counts of this clonotype. The chain combines TRBV6-4 with TRBJ2-2; D may be TRBD2 (5 bases). The CDR3 loop spans 13 amino acids. The germline CDR1 and CDR2 sequences are MRHNA and SNTAGT. The V end was cut by 5 bases, the J end by 1 base, with 5 bases between. The CDR3 region is CASSSGNTGELFF. The CDR3 DNA is TGTGCCAGCAGTAGCGGGAACACCGGGGAGCTGTTTTTT.

This rearrangement joins TRBV20-1 to TRBJ2-7, with TRBD1 matching 7 bases. The CDR3 has 15 residues. Unmatched junction bases numbered 6, after V lost 1 base and J lost 0 bases. The germline V gene has CDR1 DFQATT and CDR2 SNEGSKA (reference sequence). The DNA of the CDR3 is TGCAGTGCTAGAGGTGACGGGACAGTCTCCTACGAGCAGTACTTC. This encodes CSARGDGTVSYEQYF.

This clonotype was observed a few times. The rearrangement links TRBV2 to TRBJ2-1, with 7 bases fitting TRBD2. After removal of 6 bases from V and 8 bases from J, the junction contained 7 bases not matched to a gene. Germline loops: CDR1 SNHLY, CDR2 FYNNEI. There are 13 residues in the CDR3. The CDR3 DNA is TGTGCCAGCAGAACGGAGGGAGGGCATGAGCAGTTCTTC. Translated: CASRTEGGHEQFF.

A few counts support this clonotype. The CDR3 sequence is CASSPILAGTGNGAEQFF. As DNA, the CDR3 is TGTGCCAGCAGTCCTATCCTCGCTGGGACAGGGAATGGTGCTGAGCAGTTCTTC. This chain joins TRBV28 and TRBJ2-1, with TRBD1 identical over 9 bases. The CDR3 runs 18 residues. Germline CDR1 reads MDHEN; CDR2 reads SYDVKM. V trimming: 5 bases; J trimming: 9 bases; junction bases outside the gene matches: 20.

V gene TRBV29-1 combines with J gene TRBJ2-3; 12 bases map to TRBD1. The germline V gene encodes CDR1 SQVTM and CDR2 ANQGSEA. Trimming took 7 bases from V and 5 from J; bases not matched to a gene: 7. The CDR3 consists of 14 residues. CDR3 protein: CSAGTGGAGDTQYF. In nucleotides, the CDR3 is TGCAGCGCCGGGACAGGGGGCGCAGGAGATACGCAGTATTTT.